These 13 T cell receptor beta chains came from one sample sequenced in a study of blood T cell repertoires in COVID-19. Only in-frame clones appear in the TCRdb table, and some are missing; sequencing was by immunoSEQ multiplex PCR. The sample contains approximately 180,000 clones, about 79% of which appear only once. The sample comprised peripheral blood. Every receptor here comes from a woman in her seventies with acute or convalescent COVID-19.

The gene calls are TRBV5-1 and TRBJ1-4, with 8 bases aligning to TRBD1. J gave up 3 bases and V 4 bases, and 2 bases lay outside the gene matches. Looked up from germline, CDR1 is SGHRS and CDR2 is YFSETQ. This CDR3 is built from 14 residues. The CDR3 sequence is CASSEQGANEKLFF. The DNA for the CDR3 is TGCGCCAGCAGCGAACAGGGGGCTAATGAAAAACTGTTTTTT.

The V gene is TRBV10-2, the J gene TRBJ2-2; D is possibly TRBD1 (5 bases). Germline V gene data show CDR1 as WSHSY and CDR2 as SAAADI. The CDR3 has 15 residues. The V gene lost 5 bases and the J gene lost 1 base, with 11 bases spanning the gap. The CDR3 region is CASSYGAVNTGELFF. DNA for the CDR3: TGCGCCAGCAGTTATGGGGCAGTGAACACCGGGGAGCTGTTTTTT.

The J gene is TRBJ2-1, the V gene TRBV6-6; D possibly corresponds to TRBD2 (5 bases). Germline CDR1 reads MNHNY; CDR2 reads SVGAGI (reference sequence). The CDR3 length is 15 residues. Trimming removed 6 bases at V and 5 bases at J, with 17 bases between. The CDR3 protein is CASRMDLRPNNEQFF. CDR3 in DNA: TGTGCCAGCAGGATGGACTTGAGACCGAACAATGAGCAGTTCTTC.

The V call is TRBV7-2, the J call TRBJ1-2; 8 positions match TRBD1. The V and J ends lost 6 bases and 3 bases, in that order; junction bases with no gene match: 6. Germline values: CDR1 SGHTA, CDR2 FQGNSA. This CDR3 contains 14 residues. CDR3 sequence (DNA): TGTGCCAGCAGACAGGACAGGGCCGACTATGGCTACACCTTC. Its protein is CASRQDRADYGYTF.

The V call is TRBV30, the J call TRBJ1-5; 8 bases fit TRBD1. V lost 4 bases and J lost 0; bases outside the gene matches: 8. There are 16 residues in the CDR3. Germline CDR1 reads GTSNPN; CDR2 reads SVGIG (reference sequence). The CDR3 DNA is TGTGCCTGGAAACAGGGGGACGTGAGTAGCAATCAGCCCCAGCATTTT. Translation gives CAWKQGDVSSNQPQHF.

This chain uses TRBV4-1 with TRBJ2-7; 8 bases align to TRBD1. After removal of 0 bases from V and 4 bases from J, the junction contained 8 bases not matched to a gene. The CDR3 covers 16 residues. Germline V gene sequence: CDR1 MGHRA, CDR2 YSYEKL. CDR3 DNA sequence: TGCGCCAGCAGCCAAGAGCACCGACAGGGGAGATACGAGCAGTACTTC. Protein sequence: CASSQEHRQGRYEQYF.

V usage is TRBV14 and J usage is TRBJ1-6; D is undetermined. CDR3 length: 14 amino acids. V gave up 0 bases and J gave up 11 bases, with 11 bases separating them. The germline V gene has CDR1 SGHDN and CDR2 FVKESK. The CDR3 sequence is CASSQDGTVTPLHF. For the CDR3, the DNA is TGTGCCAGCAGCCAAGATGGCACAGTGACACCCCTCCACTTT.

This clone was detected a few times. The chain uses TRBV5-5 and TRBJ2-7; D ambiguous. With 0 bases removed from V and 0 bases from J, the gap between germline ends came to 10 bases. The CDR3 is made up of 15 amino acids. Germline assignment: CDR1 SGHKS and CDR2 YYEKEE (reference sequence). The CDR3: CASSLVPGSSYEQYF. DNA of the CDR3: TGTGCCAGCAGCTTGGTGCCGGGTAGCTCCTACGAGCAGTACTTC.

CDR3 sequence: CASSEYDSPLHF. CDR3 nucleotides: TGTGCCAGCAGTGAATACGATTCACCCCTCCACTTT. J is TRBJ1-6 and V is TRBV25-1; D not resolved. Germline V gene lookup returns CDR1 MGHDK and CDR2 SYGVNS. This CDR3 is built from 12 residues. Trimming cost V 0 bases and J 8 bases, with 2 bases left between them.

This chain joins TRBV5-1 and TRBJ2-7; TRBD1 is a possible D gene (6 bases). The CDR3 contains 17 residues. Germline loops: CDR1 SGHRS, CDR2 YFSETQ. Trimming pared 2 bases from V and 5 bases from J, leaving 23 bases between. The CDR3 DNA sequence: TGCGCCAGCAGCTTTACCTCCGGGACACTCAGACCCAACGAGCAGTACTTC. It codes for CASSFTSGTLRPNEQYF. Full variable domain (remainder filled in from reference TRBV5-1 and TRBJ2-7): KAGVTQTPRYLIKTRGQQVTLSCSPISGHRSVSWYQQTPGQGLQFLFEYFSETQRNKGNFPGRFSGRQFSNSRSEMNVSTLELGDSALYLCASSFTSGTLRPNEQYFGPGTRLTVT.

About this clone: The sample has other DNA sequences that encode this CDR3 too. The chain is built from TRBV20-1 and TRBJ2-5; 11 positions match TRBD2. The CDR3 runs 15 residues. The junction had 4 bases not matched to a gene; V was cut back by 3 bases and J by 1 base. From germline, CDR1 is DFQATT and CDR2 SNEGSKA (reference sequence). CDR3 nucleotide sequence: TGCAGTGCTAGTTCGACTAGCGGGGTCCAAGAGACCCAGTACTTC. Protein: CSASSTSGVQETQYF.

This clone has just one count. The V gene is TRBV15, the J gene TRBJ2-3; perhaps TRBD1 as D (6 bases). Trimming cost V 3 bases and J 4 bases, with 17 bases left between them. The CDR3 sequence is 16 residues long. CDR1 is LNHNV and CDR2 is YYDKDF in the germline V gene (reference sequence). The CDR3 DNA reads TGTGCCACCAGCAGTGCCGGGACATCAGCCTCAGATACGCAGTATTTT. Translated: CATSSAGTSASDTQYF.

There are a few counts of this clone. This chain connects TRBV4-1 to TRBJ2-2; 9 bases are a match to TRBD2. J was trimmed by 5 bases and V by 0 bases; bases with no gene match: 10. This CDR3 region has 18 residues. Germline V gene sequence: CDR1 MGHRA, CDR2 YSYEKL. The CDR3 DNA reads as TGCGCCAGCAGCCAAGACGTGTGGGCGGGAGGGTATACCGGGGAGCTGTTTTTT. This encodes CASSQDVWAGGYTGELFF.